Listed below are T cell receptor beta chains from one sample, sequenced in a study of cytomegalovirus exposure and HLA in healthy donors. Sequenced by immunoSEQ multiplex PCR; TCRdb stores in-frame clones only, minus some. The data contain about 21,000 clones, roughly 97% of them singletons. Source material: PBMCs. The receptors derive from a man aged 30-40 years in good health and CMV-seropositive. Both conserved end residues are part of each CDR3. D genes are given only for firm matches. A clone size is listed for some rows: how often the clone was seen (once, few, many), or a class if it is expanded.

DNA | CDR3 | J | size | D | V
TGTGCCAGCAGATCCCGACAGGGTGGGACAGATACGCAGTATTTT | CASRSRQGGTDTQYF | TRBJ2-3 | once | TRBD1 | TRBV27
TGCAGCGTTGGGACAGAAGAGACCCAGTACTTC | CSVGTEETQYF | TRBJ2-5 | NA | NA | TRBV29-1
TGTGCCAGCAGCTTAGCCCTCCGGACAGGGACGCCTGGGGCCAACGTCCTGACTTTC | CASSLALRTGTPGANVLTF | TRBJ2-6 | NA | TRBD1 | TRBV7-6
TGTGCCAGCAGCTTGACGGACAATCTCCTACAATTTGGTGAGCAGTTCTTC | CASSLTDNLLQFGEQFF | TRBJ2-1 | NA | NA | TRBV28
TGTGCCAGCAGCCCATCACGAGGGCGACCTAATGAAAAACTGTTTTTT | CASSPSRGRPNEKLFF | TRBJ1-4 | NA | NA | TRBV7-8
TGTGCCAGCAGTAGGGACACGTCGAACACCGGGGAGCTGTTTTTT | CASSRDTSNTGELFF | TRBJ2-2 | few | NA | TRBV6-4
TGTGCCAGCAGTTACACACCAGGAATCTCTGAAGCTTTCTTT | CASSYTPGISEAFF | TRBJ1-1 | NA | NA | TRBV6-5
TGTGCCAGCAGTTCGAGGGGGCTAGCCAAAAACATTCAGTACTTC | CASSSRGLAKNIQYF | TRBJ2-4 | NA | TRBD1 | TRBV6-6
TGCGCCAGCAGCCAAGGGGCTAGCGGAGACTACGAGCAGTACTTC | CASSQGASGDYEQYF | TRBJ2-7 | once | TRBD2 | TRBV4-1
TGTGCCAGCAGCTTAACATCGGGACTAGCGCTCACCGGGGAGCTGTTTTTT | CASSLTSGLALTGELFF | TRBJ2-2 | NA | TRBD2 | TRBV7-8
TGCGCCAGCAGCCAAGAAAACAAACCCGAGCAGTTCTTC | CASSQENKPEQFF | TRBJ2-1 | NA | NA | TRBV4-1
TGTGCCAGCAGTCGGACAGGGCGTCAGCCCCAGCATTTT | CASSRTGRQPQHF | TRBJ1-5 | NA | TRBD1 | TRBV6-5
TGTGCCAGCAGTTCGAAGGGGCGAGGCTACAATCAGCCCCAGCATTTT | CASSSKGRGYNQPQHF | TRBJ1-5 | NA | NA | TRBV27
TGTGCCAGCAGGCGGGACAGTCCCACCGGGGAGCTGTTTTTT | CASRRDSPTGELFF | TRBJ2-2 | NA | NA | TRBV28
TGTGCCAGCAGCCAAGATGGGGTAGCGGGAGGGCCTAGGTACGAGCAGTACTTC | CASSQDGVAGGPRYEQYF | TRBJ2-7 | NA | TRBD2 | TRBV4-2
TGTGCCAGCGCATGGGACAGGTACACTGAAGCTTTCTTT | CASAWDRYTEAFF | TRBJ1-1 | once | TRBD1 | TRBV7-2
TGTGCCAGCAGTTTGGGACAGGGACTATATGGCTACACCTTC | CASSLGQGLYGYTF | TRBJ1-2 | NA | TRBD1 | TRBV6-6
TGCGCCAGCAGCCAAGATGGGGGGACCCTAGCGGGACGGGAGCAGTACTTC | CASSQDGGTLAGREQYF | TRBJ2-7 | NA | TRBD2 | TRBV4-3
TGTGCCAGCAGTCGGACTAGCGGGAGATACAATGAGCAGTTCTTC | CASSRTSGRYNEQFF | TRBJ2-1 | NA | TRBD2 | TRBV7-3
TGTGCCAGCAACCTCCATGGGGGCGTATTAGGCACTGAAGCTTTCTTT | CASNLHGGVLGTEAFF | TRBJ1-1 | once | NA | TRBV14
TGTGCCAGCAGTTCCCCCGGGAGGACCTACGAGCAGTACTTC | CASSSPGRTYEQYF | TRBJ2-7 | NA | TRBD2 | TRBV6-5
TGTGCCAGCAGCAAGGAACAGGGGGACGGTGGAAACACCATATATTTT | CASSKEQGDGGNTIYF | TRBJ1-3 | NA | TRBD1 | TRBV9
TGTGCCAGCAGCTTAACGGTAGGGGAAGAGCAGTACTTC | CASSLTVGEEQYF | TRBJ2-7 | NA | NA | TRBV7-3
TGTGCCAGCAGTTTATTGCCGGACAGCACTGAAGCTTTCTTT | CASSLLPDSTEAFF | TRBJ1-1 | once | NA | TRBV27
TGTGCCTGGAGTAGGTCGCGAGGGGGAGGGACTCAAGAGACCCAGTACTTC | CAWSRSRGGGTQETQYF | TRBJ2-5 | NA | NA | TRBV30
TGCGCCAGCAGCCATAGCGGAAGCTCCTACGAGCAGTACTTC | CASSHSGSSYEQYF | TRBJ2-7 | NA | NA | TRBV5-1
TGTGCCAGCACCATGACAGGGAACTATGGCTACACCTTC | CASTMTGNYGYTF | TRBJ1-2 | NA | TRBD1 | TRBV6-5
TGTGCCAGCAGCTTAGCCTTGTTCCAACCGGATGGCTACACCTTC | CASSLALFQPDGYTF | TRBJ1-2 | once | NA | TRBV7-2
TGTGCCAGCAGGAGGGACAGGGGTTCTGGAAACACCATATATTTT | CASRRDRGSGNTIYF | TRBJ1-3 | NA | TRBD1 | TRBV2
TGTGCCAGAAGCGGGAGAGGGGGCCAACAAGAGACCCAGTACTTC | CARSGRGGQQETQYF | TRBJ2-5 | NA | TRBD1 | TRBV5-3
TGTGCCAGCAGTATTATACAGAATTACGAGCAGTACTTC | CASSIIQNYEQYF | TRBJ2-7 | NA | NA | TRBV2
TGTGCCAGCAGTTTGGCCAGGGGTAGGTACGAGCAGTACTTC | CASSLARGRYEQYF | TRBJ2-7 | NA | NA | TRBV28
TGCGCCAGCAGCGTAAGTGGGGACAGTTACAATGAGCAGTTCTTC | CASSVSGDSYNEQFF | TRBJ2-1 | NA | TRBD1 | TRBV5-1
TGTGCCACCAGCAGAGTGATTGGAGGGGGCGTTCGGGATAATGGCTACACCTTC | CATSRVIGGGVRDNGYTF | TRBJ1-2 | NA | TRBD1 | TRBV15
TGTGCCAGAAGCAGGGGGGGGACAGGATACGAGCAGTACTTC | CARSRGGTGYEQYF | TRBJ2-7 | NA | NA | TRBV7-5
TGTGCCATCAGTGAATGGCGGGAGGGGACCGACAATGAGCAGTTCTTC | CAISEWREGTDNEQFF | TRBJ2-1 | NA | TRBD2 | TRBV10-3
TGCGCCAGCAGCTCCACGACTAGCGGGACGTCCTACAATGAGCAGTTCTTC | CASSSTTSGTSYNEQFF | TRBJ2-1 | NA | TRBD2 | TRBV5-1